This T cell receptor (beta chain) was captured by sequencing in a study of control samples from healthy donors and cancer patients. The CDR3 extends over 14 amino acids. The V and J ends lost 2 bases and 6 bases, in that order; junction bases with no gene match: 4. The germline V gene has CDR1 MDHEN and CDR2 SYDVKM. The sample holds one count of this clone. The repertoire was sequenced with immunoSEQ multiplex PCR; TCRdb's copy has only in-frame clones and lacks some. The data show more than 95,000 clones, more than 80% seen once. The receptor comes from a woman aged 50 to 60 with colorectal cancer. The chain couples TRBV28 to TRBJ2-7, with TRBD2 identical over 10 bases. What was sequenced was PBMCs. The CDR3 loop is CASSLPSGSGEQYF. DNA of the CDR3: TGTGCCAGCAGTTTACCTAGCGGGAGTGGCGAGCAGTACTTC.